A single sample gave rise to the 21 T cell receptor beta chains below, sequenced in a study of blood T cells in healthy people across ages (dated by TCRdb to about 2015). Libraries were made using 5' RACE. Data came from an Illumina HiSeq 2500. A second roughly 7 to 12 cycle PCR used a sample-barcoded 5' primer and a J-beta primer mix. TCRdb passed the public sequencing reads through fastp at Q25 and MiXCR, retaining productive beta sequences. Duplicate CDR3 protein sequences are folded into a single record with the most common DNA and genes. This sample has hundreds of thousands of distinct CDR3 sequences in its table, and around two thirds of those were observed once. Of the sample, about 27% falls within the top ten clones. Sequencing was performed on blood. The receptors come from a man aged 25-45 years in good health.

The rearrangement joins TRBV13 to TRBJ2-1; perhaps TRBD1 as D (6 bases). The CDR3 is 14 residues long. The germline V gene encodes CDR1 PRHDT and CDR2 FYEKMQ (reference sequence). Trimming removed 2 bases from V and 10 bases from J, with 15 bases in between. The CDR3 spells CASSLNPGAEEQFF. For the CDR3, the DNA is TGTGCCAGCAGCTTAAATCCAGGGGCCGAGGAGCAGTTCTTC.

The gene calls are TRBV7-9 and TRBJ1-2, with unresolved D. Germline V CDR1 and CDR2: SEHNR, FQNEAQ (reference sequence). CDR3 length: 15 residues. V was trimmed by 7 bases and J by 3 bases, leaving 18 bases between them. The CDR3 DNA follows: TGTGCCAGCACCTTCTTACAGTCCGGGGACTATGGCTACACCTTC. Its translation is CASTFLQSGDYGYTF. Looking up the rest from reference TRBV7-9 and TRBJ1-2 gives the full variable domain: DTGVSQNPRHKITKRGQNVTFRCDPISEHNRLYWYRQTLGQGPEFLTYFQNEAQLEKSRLLSDRFSAERPKGSFSTLEIQRTEQGDSAMYLCASTFLQSGDYGYTFGSGTRLTVV.

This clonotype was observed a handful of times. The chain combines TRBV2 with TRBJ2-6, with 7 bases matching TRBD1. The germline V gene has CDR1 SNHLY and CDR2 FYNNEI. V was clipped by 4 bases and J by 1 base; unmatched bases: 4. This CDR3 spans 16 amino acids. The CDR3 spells CASSANRGSGANVLTF. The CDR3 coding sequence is TGTGCCAGCAGTGCTAACAGGGGATCTGGGGCCAACGTCCTGACTTTC.

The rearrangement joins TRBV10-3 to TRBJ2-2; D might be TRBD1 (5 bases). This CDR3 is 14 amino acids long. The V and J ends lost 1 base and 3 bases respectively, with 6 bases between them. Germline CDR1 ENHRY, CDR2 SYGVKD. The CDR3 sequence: CAISELGDTGELFF. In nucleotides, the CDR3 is TGTGCCATCAGTGAGTTAGGGGACACCGGGGAGCTGTTTTTT.

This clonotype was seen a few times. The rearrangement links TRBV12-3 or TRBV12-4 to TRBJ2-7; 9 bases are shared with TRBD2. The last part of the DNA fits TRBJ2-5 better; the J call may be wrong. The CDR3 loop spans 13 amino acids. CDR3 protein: CASSRTSEGTQYF. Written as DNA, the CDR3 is TGTGCCAGCAGCAGGACTAGCGAGGGGACCCAGTACTTC.

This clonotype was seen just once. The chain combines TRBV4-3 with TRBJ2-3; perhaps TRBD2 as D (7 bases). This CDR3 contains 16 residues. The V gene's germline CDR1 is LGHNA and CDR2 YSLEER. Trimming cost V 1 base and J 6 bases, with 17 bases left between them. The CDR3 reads CASSQVLRGGYDTQYF. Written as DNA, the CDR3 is TGCGCCAGCAGCCAAGTTTTGAGGGGGGGCTATGATACGCAGTATTTT.

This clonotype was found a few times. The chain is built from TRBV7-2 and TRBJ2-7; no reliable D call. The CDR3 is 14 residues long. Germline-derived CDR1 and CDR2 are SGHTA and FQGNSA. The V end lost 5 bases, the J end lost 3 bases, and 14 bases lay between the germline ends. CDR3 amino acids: CASSLPISIYEQYF. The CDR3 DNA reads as TGTGCCAGCAGCCTTCCTATTTCCATCTACGAGCAGTACTTC.

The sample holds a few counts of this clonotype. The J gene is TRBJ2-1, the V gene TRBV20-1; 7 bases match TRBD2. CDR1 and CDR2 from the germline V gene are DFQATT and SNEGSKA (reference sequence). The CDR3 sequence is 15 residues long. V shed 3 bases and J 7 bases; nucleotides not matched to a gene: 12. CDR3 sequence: CSARAFSGGRNEQFF. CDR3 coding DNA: TGCAGTGCTAGGGCCTTTTCGGGGGGTCGGAATGAGCAGTTCTTC.

CDR3 bases: TGTGCCAGCACCGAAGTGGTCTATGAGCAGTTCTTC. Its protein product is CASTEVVYEQFF. This chain joins TRBV7-9 and TRBJ2-1, with no clear D. Per the germline V gene, CDR1 is SEHNR and CDR2 is FQNEAQ (reference sequence). V lost 7 bases to trimming and J lost 8 bases, with 12 bases between them. The CDR3 has 12 residues.

The CDR3 here is CATSSFEGSSGANVLTF. CDR3 nucleotides: TGTGCCACCAGCAGTTTTGAGGGTAGCTCTGGGGCCAACGTCCTGACTTTC. This chain joins TRBV15 and TRBJ2-6; perhaps TRBD2 as D (5 bases). Germline CDR1 LNHNV, CDR2 YYDKDF (reference sequence). Trimming removed 3 bases from V and 0 bases from J, with 12 bases in between. This CDR3 is 17 amino acids long.

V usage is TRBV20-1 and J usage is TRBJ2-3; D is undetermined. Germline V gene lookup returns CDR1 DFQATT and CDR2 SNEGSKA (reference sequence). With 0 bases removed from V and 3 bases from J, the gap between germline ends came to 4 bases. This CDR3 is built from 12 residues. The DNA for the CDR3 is TGCAGTGCTAGAGATCTAACAGATACGCAGTATTTT. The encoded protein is CSARDLTDTQYF.

The CDR3 DNA follows: TGCAGCGTAGGACAGAGACAAGAGACCCAGTACTTC. Its translation: CSVGQRQETQYF. The V call is TRBV29-1, the J call TRBJ2-5; the D gene is possibly TRBD1 (6 bases). This CDR3 is built from 12 residues. Trimming pared 6 bases from V and 2 bases from J, leaving 10 bases between. The germline V gene has CDR1 SQVTM and CDR2 ANQGSEA.

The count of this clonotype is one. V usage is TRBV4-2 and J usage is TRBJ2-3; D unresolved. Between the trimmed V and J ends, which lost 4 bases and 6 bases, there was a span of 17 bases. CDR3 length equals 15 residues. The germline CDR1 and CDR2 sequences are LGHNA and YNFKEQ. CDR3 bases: TGTGCCAGCAGCCGTACAGAGATAGATTGGGATACGCAGTATTTT. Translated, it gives CASSRTEIDWDTQYF.

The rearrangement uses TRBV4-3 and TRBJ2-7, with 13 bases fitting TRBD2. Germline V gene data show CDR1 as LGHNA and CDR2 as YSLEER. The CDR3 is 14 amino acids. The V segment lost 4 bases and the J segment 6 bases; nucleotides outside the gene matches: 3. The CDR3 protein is CASSPRTSGGEQYF. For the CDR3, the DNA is TGCGCCAGCAGCCCTCGGACTAGCGGGGGCGAGCAGTACTTC.

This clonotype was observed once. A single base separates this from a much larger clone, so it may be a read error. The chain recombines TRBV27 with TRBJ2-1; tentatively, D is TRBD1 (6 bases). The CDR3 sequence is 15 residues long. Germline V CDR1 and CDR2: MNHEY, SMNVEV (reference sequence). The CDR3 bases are TGTGCCAGCAGGCAGGACAGCCAATCCTACAGTGAGCAGTTCTTC. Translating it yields CASRQDSQSYSEQFF.

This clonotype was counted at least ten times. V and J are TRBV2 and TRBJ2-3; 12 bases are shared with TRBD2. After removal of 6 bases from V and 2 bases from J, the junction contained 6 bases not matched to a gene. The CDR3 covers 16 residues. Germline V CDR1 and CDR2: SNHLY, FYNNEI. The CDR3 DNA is TGTGCCAGCAGGAGGACTAGCGGGGCTTACACAGATACGCAGTATTTT. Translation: CASRRTSGAYTDTQYF.

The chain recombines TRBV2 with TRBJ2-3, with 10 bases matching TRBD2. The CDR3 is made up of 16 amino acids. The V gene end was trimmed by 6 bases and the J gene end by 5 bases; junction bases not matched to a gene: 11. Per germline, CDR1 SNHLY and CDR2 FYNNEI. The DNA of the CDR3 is TGTGCCAGCAGAGGAATCAGCGGGGGGGCCGTAGATACGCAGTATTTT. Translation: CASRGISGGAVDTQYF.

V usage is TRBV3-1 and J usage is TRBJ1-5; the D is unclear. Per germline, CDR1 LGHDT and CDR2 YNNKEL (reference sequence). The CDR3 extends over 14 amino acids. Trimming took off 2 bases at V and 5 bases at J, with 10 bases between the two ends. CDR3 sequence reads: CASSQNGPDQPQHF. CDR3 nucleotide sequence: TGTGCCAGCAGCCAAAACGGGCCAGATCAGCCCCAGCATTTT.

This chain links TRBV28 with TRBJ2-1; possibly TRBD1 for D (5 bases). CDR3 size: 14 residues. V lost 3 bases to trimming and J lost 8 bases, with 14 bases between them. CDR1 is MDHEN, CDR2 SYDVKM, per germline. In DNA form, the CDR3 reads TGTGCCAGCAGTTTCAGGGCTCTCCGGGATGAGCAGTTCTTC. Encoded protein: CASSFRALRDEQFF.

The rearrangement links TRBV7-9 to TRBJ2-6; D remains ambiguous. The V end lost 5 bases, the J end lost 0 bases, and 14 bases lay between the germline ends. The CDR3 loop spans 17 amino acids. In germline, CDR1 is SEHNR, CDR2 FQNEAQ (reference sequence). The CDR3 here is CASSPLAAFSGANVLTF. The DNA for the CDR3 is TGTGCCAGCAGCCCACTGGCGGCCTTCTCTGGGGCCAACGTCCTGACTTTC.

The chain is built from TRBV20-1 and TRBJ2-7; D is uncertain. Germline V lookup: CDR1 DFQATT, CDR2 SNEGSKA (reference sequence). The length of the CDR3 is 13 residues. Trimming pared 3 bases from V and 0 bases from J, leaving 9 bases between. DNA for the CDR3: TGCAGTGCTAGCGCTCCTTTCTCCTACGAGCAGTACTTC. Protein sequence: CSASAPFSYEQYF.